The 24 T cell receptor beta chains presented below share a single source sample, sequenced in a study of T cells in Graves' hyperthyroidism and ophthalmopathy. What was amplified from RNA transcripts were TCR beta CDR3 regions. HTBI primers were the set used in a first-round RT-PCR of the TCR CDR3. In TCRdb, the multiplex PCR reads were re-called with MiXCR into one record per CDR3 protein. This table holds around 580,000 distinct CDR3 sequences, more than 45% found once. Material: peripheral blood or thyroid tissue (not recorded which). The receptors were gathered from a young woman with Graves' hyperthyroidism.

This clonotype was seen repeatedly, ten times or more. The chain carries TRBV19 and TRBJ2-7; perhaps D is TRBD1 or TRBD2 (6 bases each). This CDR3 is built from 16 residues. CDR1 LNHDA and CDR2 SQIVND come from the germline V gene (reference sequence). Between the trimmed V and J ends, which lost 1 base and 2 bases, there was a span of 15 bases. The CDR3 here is CASSIGTVRGTYEQYF. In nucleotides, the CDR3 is TGTGCCAGTAGTATAGGGACAGTGCGGGGAACCTACGAGCAGTACTTC. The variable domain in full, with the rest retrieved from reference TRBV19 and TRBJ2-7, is DGGITQSPKYLFRKEGQNVTLSCEQNLNHDAMYWYRQDPGQGLRLIYYSQIVNDFQKGDIAEGYSVSREKKESFPLTVTSAQKNPTAFYLCASSIGTVRGTYEQYFGPGTRLTVT.

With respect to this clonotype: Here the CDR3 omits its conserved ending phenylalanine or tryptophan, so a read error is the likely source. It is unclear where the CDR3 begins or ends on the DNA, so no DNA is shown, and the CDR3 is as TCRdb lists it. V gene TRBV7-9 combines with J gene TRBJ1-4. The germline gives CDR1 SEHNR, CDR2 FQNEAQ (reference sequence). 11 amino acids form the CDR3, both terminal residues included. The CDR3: CASSARTSGRV.

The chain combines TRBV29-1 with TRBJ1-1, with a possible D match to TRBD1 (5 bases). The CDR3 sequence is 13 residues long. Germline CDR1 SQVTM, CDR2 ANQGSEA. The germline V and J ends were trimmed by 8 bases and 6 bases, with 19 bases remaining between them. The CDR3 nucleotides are TGCAGCAGTGGTGACAGTGCTTACTCTGAAGCTTTCTTT. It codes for CSSGDSAYSEAFF.

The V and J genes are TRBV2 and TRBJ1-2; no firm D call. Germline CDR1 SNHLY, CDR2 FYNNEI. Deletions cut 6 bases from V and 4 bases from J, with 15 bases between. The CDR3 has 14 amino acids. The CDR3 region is CASSQAYVFYGYTF. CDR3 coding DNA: TGTGCCAGCAGCCAAGCGTACGTTTTCTATGGCTACACCTTC. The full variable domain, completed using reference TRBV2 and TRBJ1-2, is EPEVTQTPSHQVTQMGQEVILRCVPISNHLYFYWYRQILGQKVEFLVSFYNNEISEKSEIFDDQFSVERPDGSNFTLKIRSTKLEDSAMYFCASSQAYVFYGYTFGSGTRLTVV.

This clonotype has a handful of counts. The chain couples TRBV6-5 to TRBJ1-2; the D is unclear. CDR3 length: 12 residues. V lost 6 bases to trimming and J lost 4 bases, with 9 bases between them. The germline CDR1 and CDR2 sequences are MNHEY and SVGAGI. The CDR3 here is CASRAAGYGYTF. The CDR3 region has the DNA TGTGCCAGCAGGGCCGCAGGCTATGGCTACACCTTC.

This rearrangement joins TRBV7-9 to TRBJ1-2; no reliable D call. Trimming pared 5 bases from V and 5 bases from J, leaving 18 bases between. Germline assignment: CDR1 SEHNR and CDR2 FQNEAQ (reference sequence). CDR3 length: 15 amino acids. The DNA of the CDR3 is TGTGCCAGCAGCGAGGCCCAGACCAACCCTTATGGCTACACCTTC. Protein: CASSEAQTNPYGYTF.

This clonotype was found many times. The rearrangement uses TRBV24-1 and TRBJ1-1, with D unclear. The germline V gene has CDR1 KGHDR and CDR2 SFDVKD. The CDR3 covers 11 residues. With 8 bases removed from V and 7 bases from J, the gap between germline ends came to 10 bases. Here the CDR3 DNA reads TGTGCCACCATGAGGGAGGATGAAGCTTTCTTT. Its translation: CATMREDEAFF.

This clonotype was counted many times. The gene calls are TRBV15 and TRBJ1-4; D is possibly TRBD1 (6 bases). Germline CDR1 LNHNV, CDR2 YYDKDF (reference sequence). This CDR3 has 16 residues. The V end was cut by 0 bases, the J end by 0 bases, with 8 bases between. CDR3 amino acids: CATSRDNRATNEKLFF. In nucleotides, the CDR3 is TGTGCCACCAGCAGAGATAACAGGGCAACTAATGAAAAACTGTTTTTT.

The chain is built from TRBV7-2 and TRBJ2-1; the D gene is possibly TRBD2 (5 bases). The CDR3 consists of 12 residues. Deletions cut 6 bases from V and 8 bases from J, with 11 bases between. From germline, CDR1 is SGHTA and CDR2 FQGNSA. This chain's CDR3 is CASRTRRYEQFF. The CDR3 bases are TGTGCCAGCAGAACGAGGAGGTATGAGCAGTTCTTC.

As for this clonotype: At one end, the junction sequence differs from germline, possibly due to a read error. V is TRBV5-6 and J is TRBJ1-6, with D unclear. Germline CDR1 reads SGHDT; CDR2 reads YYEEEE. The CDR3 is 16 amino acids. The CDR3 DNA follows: TGTGCCAGCAGGCATACATCGAGCTCCTACAATTCACCCCTCCACTTT. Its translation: CASRHTSSSYNSPLHF.

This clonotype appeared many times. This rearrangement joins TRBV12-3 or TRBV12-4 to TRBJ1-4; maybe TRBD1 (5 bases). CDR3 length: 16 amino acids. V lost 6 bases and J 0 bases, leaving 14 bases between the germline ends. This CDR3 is CASSTRMTATNEKLFF. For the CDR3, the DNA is TGTGCCAGCAGCACCCGGATGACAGCAACTAATGAAAAACTGTTTTTT.

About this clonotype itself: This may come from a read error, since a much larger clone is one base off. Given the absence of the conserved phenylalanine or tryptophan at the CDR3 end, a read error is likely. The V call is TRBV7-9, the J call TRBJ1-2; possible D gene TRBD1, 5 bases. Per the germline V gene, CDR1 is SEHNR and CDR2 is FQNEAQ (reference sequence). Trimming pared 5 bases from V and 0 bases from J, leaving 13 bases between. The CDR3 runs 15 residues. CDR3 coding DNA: TGTGCCAGCAGCGGGGGTGGAGCGGCTAACTATGGCTACACCCTC. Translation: CASSGGGAANYGYTL.

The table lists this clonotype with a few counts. The CDR3 DNA is TGTGCCAGCAGCTCATGGACCAACGATGCGAACACCGGGGAGCTGTTTTTT. It encodes CASSSWTNDANTGELFF. The J gene is TRBJ2-2, the V gene TRBV11-3; D is uncertain. Germline CDR1 and CDR2: SGHNT and YENEEA. This CDR3 is 17 amino acids long. V was clipped by 4 bases and J by 0 bases, with 15 bases between them.

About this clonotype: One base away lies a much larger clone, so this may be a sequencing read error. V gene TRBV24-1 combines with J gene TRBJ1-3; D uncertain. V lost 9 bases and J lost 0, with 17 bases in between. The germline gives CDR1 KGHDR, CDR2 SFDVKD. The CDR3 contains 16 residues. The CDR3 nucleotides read TGTGCCACCTATGATCCAGACGGGAGCTCTGGAAACACCATATATTTT. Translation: CATYDPDGSSGNTIYF.

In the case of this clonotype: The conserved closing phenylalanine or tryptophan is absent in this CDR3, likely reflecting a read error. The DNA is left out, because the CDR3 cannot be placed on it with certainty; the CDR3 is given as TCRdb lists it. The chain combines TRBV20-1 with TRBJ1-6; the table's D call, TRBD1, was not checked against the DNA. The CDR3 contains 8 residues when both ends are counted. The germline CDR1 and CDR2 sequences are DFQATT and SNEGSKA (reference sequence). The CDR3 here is CSASGANY.

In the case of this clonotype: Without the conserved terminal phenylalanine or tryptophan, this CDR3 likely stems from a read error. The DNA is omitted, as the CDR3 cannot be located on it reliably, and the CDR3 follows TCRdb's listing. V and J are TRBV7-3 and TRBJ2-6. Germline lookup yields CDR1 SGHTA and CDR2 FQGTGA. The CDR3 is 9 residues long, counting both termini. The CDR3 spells CASSSTGTS.

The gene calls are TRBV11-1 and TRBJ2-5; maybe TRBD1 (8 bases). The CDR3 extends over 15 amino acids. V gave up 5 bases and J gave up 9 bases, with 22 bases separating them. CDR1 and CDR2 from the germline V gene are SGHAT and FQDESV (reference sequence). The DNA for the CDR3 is TGTGCCAGCAGCCCTACAGGGGGGGGGAGCCAGCCCCAGTACTTC. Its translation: CASSPTGGGSQPQYF.

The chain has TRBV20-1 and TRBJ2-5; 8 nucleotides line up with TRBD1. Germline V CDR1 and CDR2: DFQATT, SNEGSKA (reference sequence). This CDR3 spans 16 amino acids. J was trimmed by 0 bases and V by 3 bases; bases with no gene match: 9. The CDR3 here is CSASSGTGPYQETQYF. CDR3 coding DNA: TGCAGTGCTAGTTCCGGGACAGGACCGTACCAAGAGACCCAGTACTTC.

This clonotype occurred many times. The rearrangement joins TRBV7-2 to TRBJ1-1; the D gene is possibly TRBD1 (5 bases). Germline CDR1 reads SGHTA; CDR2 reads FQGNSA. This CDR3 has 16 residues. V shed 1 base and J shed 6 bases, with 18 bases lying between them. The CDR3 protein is CASSLVSTAMGPEAFF. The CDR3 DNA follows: TGTGCCAGCAGCTTAGTGTCTACAGCTATGGGACCTGAAGCTTTCTTT.

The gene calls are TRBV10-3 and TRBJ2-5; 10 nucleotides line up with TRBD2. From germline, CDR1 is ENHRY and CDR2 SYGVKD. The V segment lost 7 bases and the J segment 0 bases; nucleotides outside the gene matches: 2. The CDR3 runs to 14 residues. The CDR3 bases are TGTGCCATCAAAGGGACTAGCGACCAAGAGACCCAGTACTTC. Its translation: CAIKGTSDQETQYF.

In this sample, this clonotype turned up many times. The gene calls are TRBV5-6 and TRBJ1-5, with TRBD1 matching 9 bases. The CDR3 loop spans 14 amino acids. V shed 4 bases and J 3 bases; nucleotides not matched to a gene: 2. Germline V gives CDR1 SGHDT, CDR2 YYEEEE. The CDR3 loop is CASSLQGANQPQHF. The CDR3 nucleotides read TGTGCCAGCAGCCTACAGGGGGCCAATCAGCCCCAGCATTTT.

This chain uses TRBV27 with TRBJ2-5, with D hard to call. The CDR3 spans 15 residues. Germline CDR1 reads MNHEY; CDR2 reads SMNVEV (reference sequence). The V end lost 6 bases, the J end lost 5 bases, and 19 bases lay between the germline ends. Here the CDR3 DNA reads TGTGCCAGCAGCGAAGCAGGTTTAGTGGAGGAGACCCAGTACTTC. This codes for CASSEAGLVEETQYF.

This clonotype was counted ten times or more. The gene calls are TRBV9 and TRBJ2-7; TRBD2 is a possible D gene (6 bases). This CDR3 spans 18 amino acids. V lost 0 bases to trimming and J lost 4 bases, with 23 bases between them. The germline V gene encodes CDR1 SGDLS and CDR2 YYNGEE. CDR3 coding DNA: TGTGCCAGCAGCGTAGGACCTCCCGCGGGCGGGAAAGGTTACGAGCAGTACTTC. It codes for CASSVGPPAGGKGYEQYF.

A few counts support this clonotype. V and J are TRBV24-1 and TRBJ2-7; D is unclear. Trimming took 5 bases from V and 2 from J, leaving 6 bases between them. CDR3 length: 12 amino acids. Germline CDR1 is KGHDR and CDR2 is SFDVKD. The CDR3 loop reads CATSVNAYEQYF. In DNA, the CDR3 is TGTGCCACCAGTGTCAACGCCTACGAGCAGTACTTC.